This T cell receptor beta chain is drawn from a study of sequential checkpoint blockade in melanoma. Germline CDR1 is SGHNT and CDR2 is YYREEE (reference sequence). The length of the CDR3 is 14 residues. V dropped 0 bases and J dropped 8 bases, with 12 bases sitting between them. TCRdb's table, derived via immunoSEQ multiplex PCR, lists solely in-frame clones and lacks some. The sample records under 45,000 clones, roughly four fifths being singletons. Treatment noted: randomized to nivolumab then ipilimumab (arm A) or the reverse (arm B). This sequence was found in a human donor with melanoma. The V call is TRBV5-4, the J call TRBJ2-1; possibly TRBD2 for D (5 bases). Here the sequenced sample was CD8+ T cells sorted from blood (inferred from file names), taken from a patient given nivolumab and ipilimumab in sequence. Here the CDR3 reads CASSLGLAPYEQFF. The CDR3 coding sequence is TGTGCCAGCAGCTTGGGGCTAGCCCCCTATGAGCAGTTCTTC.